This record covers a single TCR beta chain. This clonotype appeared many times. The target of this receptor is not known. No quality values exist for individual bases; no much larger clone is one base distant. The CDR3 runs 15 amino acids, cysteine and phenylalanine included. The DNA shown is the 45-base CDR3, in frame from base 1. Compared with germline, V lacks 2 bases and J lacks 3 bases; bases without a gene match: 6. The germline V gene provides CDR1 SGHTA and CDR2 FQGNSA. Ophthalmopathy patients had moderately to severely active disease, Clinical Activity Score of at least 3, NOSPECS grade of at least 4, and duration under 3 months. Patients with uncontrolled infections, other autoimmune diseases, pregnancy or lactation were excluded. Diagnoses relied on clinical symptoms, serum thyroxine and TRAb, thyroid ultrasound and orbital computed tomography. Ficoll-Paque density gradient centrifugation was used to isolate PBMCs from 10 ml of fresh peripheral blood. Total RNA was extracted with Trizol reagent, and quality was checked on an Agilent 2100 Bioanalyzer.

The data were taken from a study of T cells in Graves' hyperthyroidism and ophthalmopathy (dated by TCRdb to between 2019 and 2020). About the full investigation: Peripheral blood was sampled at the time of initial diagnosis, prior to any treatment. TCR V-J signatures able to tell the groups apart were searched for in a discovery cohort of some 97 patients, of whom 43 had Graves' ophthalmopathy and 57 had stable Graves' hyperthyroidism. An independent validation cohort of under 20 hyperthyroidism patients and about 15 patients who later progressed to ophthalmopathy tested prospective prediction of ophthalmopathy. The 100 discovery patients were randomly split 7:3 into training and test sets. Thyroid tissue and blood T-cell repertoires from about 6 Graves' hyperthyroidism patients were also compared in the study. After blood sampling, hyperthyroidism patients were treated with methimazole at a starting dose of 30 mg daily, and ophthalmopathy patients were treated with high-dose intravenous methylprednisolone. The paper reports TCR Vbeta CDR3 sequencing of more than 120 peripheral blood samples: approximately 41 ophthalmopathy, about 75 hyperthyroidism and around 17 progressor patients.

The paper as a whole reports these results and caveats: A 13 V-J signature model separated ophthalmopathy from stable hyperthyroidism, with nearly 90% sensitivity and just under 84% specificity in cross-validation and 80%/75% in testing. In validation, progression to ophthalmopathy was predicted by the model with about 70% sensitivity and 72% to 85% specificity, a median of roughly six months before onset. No statistical method was used to set the sample size in advance, and investigators knew the group allocation. Most expanded thyroid clonotypes (frequency above 0.001) were also detected in blood, suggesting blood repertoires may reflect thyroid immune responses.

The TCR beta CDR3 regions were amplified from RNA transcripts. The TCR CDR3 was subjected to a first round of RT-PCR using the HTBI primer set and the Qiagen OneStep RT-PCR kit. A second multiplex PCR round built the libraries, followed by size selection and purification. Sequencing of the libraries was done on an Illumina HiSeq2000 using paired-end 100 bp reads. The published analysis was carried out like this. SOAPnuke was used to process the raw data, with reads discarded if the reads contained adapters or uncalled bases, had a mean Phred below 15, or lacked an exact constant-primer or identifier match. COPE v1.2.5 was used to merge the high-quality paired reads, and each unique nucleotide sequence was defined as a clonotype. MiTCR v1.1 was used to align the clonotypes against IMGT TRBV, TRBD and TRBJ reference segments. Only V-J combinations with frequency above 0.0001, covering 99% to 99.2% of repertoires, were analysed. A TCS score was defined as the ratio between F50 (clonal expansion) and ExV (chaos), using BLOSUM62-based TCRdist between CDR3 peptides within each V-J. Welch's t-statistics and random forest reduced roughly 530 V-J features to roughly 13, which were used in a naive Bayes classifier (R e1071). TCRdb took the public reads, trimmed them with fastp at Q25, ran MiXCR for clone calling and kept in-frame beta chains. Rows merge per CDR3 protein into single entries with the most common DNA and genes. TCRdb, rather than the study authors, made the V and J calls. The sample profile shows about 410,000 distinct CDR3 sequences; roughly 15% of them were found once. Roughly an eighth of the sample is taken by the ten largest.

The chain employs TRBV7-2 and TRBJ2-7; the junction holds 8 bases that match TRBD1. The receptor's source is a man between 18 and 29 years old with Graves' ophthalmopathy. The sample comprised blood. Here the CDR3 is given as CASSLKATGGYEQYF. In nucleotide form, the sequence is TGTGCCAGCAGCTTAAAGGCCACAGGGGGCTACGAGCAGTACTTC.